The 18 T cell receptor beta chains below were found in one sample sequenced in a study of beta chain features in type 1 diabetes. Regarding the study as a whole: Type 1 diabetes patients had moderately but significantly shorter TCRB CDR3s in all four CD4+ subsets.

These receptors' targets are unknown. Sequenced material consisted of expressed TCRB transcripts (all of the isolated RNA was reverse transcribed). TCRdb's copy holds only in-frame clones and misses some; the assay was immunoSEQ multiplex PCR. The sample yields around 650,000 clones, around an eighth seen once. Sequencing was done on a sample of naive CD4+ T cells from blood. These receptors all come from a man younger than 40 with type 1 diabetes.

This clone was observed a few times. CDR3 in DNA: TGTGCCAGCAGTGAAATGGGAATAGTCTATGGCTACACCTTC. Its protein is CASSEMGIVYGYTF. This chain uses TRBV6-1 with TRBJ1-2; D is unclear. The germline CDR1 and CDR2 sequences are MNHNS and SASEGT. The CDR3 has 14 amino acids. The V gene lost 2 bases and the J gene lost 4 bases, with 11 bases spanning the gap.

The CDR3 nucleotides read TGTGCCAGCAGCCCGGGACAGGAACAAACTGAAGCTTTCTTT. Protein sequence: CASSPGQEQTEAFF. The V and J genes are TRBV7-8 and TRBJ1-1, with 8 bases fitting TRBD1. The germline V gene encodes CDR1 SGHVS and CDR2 FQNEAQ. The CDR3 runs to 14 residues. Trimming cost V 5 bases and J 5 bases; bases outside gene matches: 7.

This clone has only a few counts. J is TRBJ1-5 and V is TRBV19, with 7 bases fitting TRBD1. The CDR3 runs 14 residues. J lost 11 bases, V lost 8 bases, and 15 bases had no gene match. CDR1 and CDR2 (germline): LNHDA, SQIVND (reference sequence). The CDR3 coding sequence is TGTGCCAGTTCGGACAGGCTTGGTTTTTCTACCCAGCATTTT. This sequence encodes CASSDRLGFSTQHF. Full variable domain (rest looked up from reference TRBV19 and TRBJ1-5): DGGITQSPKYLFRKEGQNVTLSCEQNLNHDAMYWYRQDPGQGLRLIYYSQIVNDFQKGDIAEGYSVSREKKESFPLTVTSAQKNPTAFYLCASSDRLGFSTQHFGDGTRLSIL.

This clone was observed once. The chain carries TRBV5-4 and TRBJ1-2; unclear D gene. Trimming cost V 4 bases and J 2 bases, with 6 bases left between them. Germline V gene lookup returns CDR1 SGHNT and CDR2 YYREEE (reference sequence). This CDR3 is 12 amino acids long. The DNA of the CDR3 is TGTGCCAGCAGCCTAGACAACTATGGCTACACCTTC. Translation gives CASSLDNYGYTF.

The chain carries TRBV18 and TRBJ1-1, with D uncertain. CDR3 length equals 16 residues. CDR1 and CDR2 (germline): KGHSH, LQKENI. The V end was cut by 4 bases, the J end by 1 base, with 16 bases between. Here the CDR3 reads CASSLHSQLENTEAFF. CDR3 DNA sequence: TGTGCCAGCTCACTCCATTCTCAGTTGGAGAACACTGAAGCTTTCTTT.

The table lists this clone with a few counts. The chain carries TRBV5-1 and TRBJ1-1, with 9 bases identical to TRBD1. Looked up from germline, CDR1 is SGHRS and CDR2 is YFSETQ. The CDR3 has 15 residues. With 4 bases clipped from V and 6 bases from J, the junction kept 10 bases outside the gene matches. DNA of the CDR3: TGCGCCAGCAGCGCCACTACAGGGGGCGATGCTGAAGCTTTCTTT. As protein: CASSATTGGDAEAFF. Full variable domain (missing parts from reference TRBV5-1 and TRBJ1-1): KAGVTQTPRYLIKTRGQQVTLSCSPISGHRSVSWYQQTPGQGLQFLFEYFSETQRNKGNFPGRFSGRQFSNSRSEMNVSTLELGDSALYLCASSATTGGDAEAFFGQGTRLTVV.

The rearrangement uses TRBV29-1 and TRBJ2-1, with 9 bases identical to TRBD1. This CDR3 comprises 15 residues. Germline loops: CDR1 SQVTM, CDR2 ANQGSEA. With V trimmed by 5 bases and J by 8 bases, 13 bases remained unmatched. The CDR3 DNA reads as TGCAGCGTTCACAGATCCCGGGACAGGGCGGATGAGCAGTTCTTC. Its protein product is CSVHRSRDRADEQFF.

The sample holds a few counts of this clone. This sequence joins TRBV11-1 and TRBJ2-3, with TRBD2 matching over 8 bases. J gave up 1 base and V 6 bases, and 6 bases lay outside the gene matches. The CDR3 totals 15 residues. From germline, CDR1 is SGHAT and CDR2 FQDESV (reference sequence). The CDR3 DNA follows: TGTGCCAGCAGTATAGCGGGGTTAGGCACAGATACGCAGTATTTT. It is translated as CASSIAGLGTDTQYF.

This clone was detected only a few times. The gene calls are TRBV7-2 and TRBJ1-1, with 9 bases matching TRBD1. The CDR3 contains 14 residues. J was trimmed by 5 bases and V by 5 bases; bases with no gene match: 6. Germline loops: CDR1 SGHTA, CDR2 FQGNSA. CDR3 bases: TGTGCCAGCAGCATCGGGACAGGGCGGACTGAAGCTTTCTTT. It yields the protein CASSIGTGRTEAFF.

The chain links TRBV6-5 to TRBJ2-7; D unresolved. Germline CDR1 and CDR2: MNHEY and SVGAGI. The V and J ends lost 5 bases and 0 bases respectively, with 14 bases between them. The CDR3 totals 15 residues. The CDR3, as DNA: TGTGCCAGCAGTAAGAGCAGGCCAAGCTCCTACGAGCAGTACTTC. Translation: CASSKSRPSSYEQYF.

Only a few counts were recorded for this clone. The chain couples TRBV4-2 to TRBJ2-3, with a possible D match to TRBD1 (5 bases). This CDR3 spans 15 amino acids. Germline CDR1 LGHNA, CDR2 YNFKEQ. Trimming took off 1 base at V and 2 bases at J, with 10 bases between the two ends. The CDR3 loop is CASSQGQRFTDTQYF. CDR3 nucleotide sequence: TGTGCCAGCAGCCAAGGACAGCGTTTCACAGATACGCAGTATTTT.

The chain carries TRBV6-5 and TRBJ2-1, with D maybe TRBD1 (5 bases). The CDR3 is 16 amino acids. V lost 1 base, J lost 14 bases, and 24 bases lay in between. Germline lookup yields CDR1 MNHEY and CDR2 SVGAGI. CDR3 in amino acids: CASSYWTGRAAPNKFF. CDR3 nucleotides: TGTGCCAGCAGTTACTGGACGGGCAGGGCGGCTCCAAACAAGTTCTTC.

This clone was seen more than once but under ten times. The chain is built from TRBV29-1 and TRBJ1-4, with 11 bases aligning to TRBD1. V trimming: 6 bases; J trimming: 8 bases; junction bases outside the gene matches: 8. This CDR3 has 14 amino acids. Germline V gene lookup returns CDR1 SQVTM and CDR2 ANQGSEA. Here the CDR3 reads CSVRLDRGPEKLFF. The CDR3 DNA is TGCAGCGTCCGCCTGGACAGGGGGCCGGAAAAACTGTTTTTT.

This clone was recorded a few times. The chain uses TRBV7-2 and TRBJ2-3; D gene ambiguous. V lost 5 bases, J lost 3 bases, and 12 bases lay in between. CDR3 length equals 14 residues. In germline, CDR1 is SGHTA, CDR2 FQGNSA. In DNA form, the CDR3 reads TGTGCCAGCAGCCCCTCGATGGGGACAGATACGCAGTATTTT. Protein product: CASSPSMGTDTQYF.

The chain is built from TRBV30 and TRBJ2-2; 10 positions match TRBD1. This CDR3 contains 16 residues. Trimming at V came to 5 bases and at J to 3 bases, leaving 9 bases not matched to a gene. The germline CDR1 and CDR2 sequences are GTSNPN and SVGIG (reference sequence). The CDR3 loop is CAWYRDRGFYTGELFF. The CDR3 DNA is TGTGCCTGGTACCGGGACAGGGGATTTTACACCGGGGAGCTGTTTTTT. The variable domain in full, completed from reference TRBV30 and TRBJ2-2, reads SQTIHQWPATLVQPVGSPLSLECTVEGTSNPNLYWYRQAAGRGLQLLFYSVGIGQISSEVPQNLSASRPQDRQFILSSKKLLLSDSGFYLCAWYRDRGFYTGELFFGEGSRLTVL.

This clone came up a few times. The chain carries TRBV7-9 and TRBJ1-4, with a tentative D call TRBD1 (5 bases). V was clipped by 7 bases and J by 2 bases, with 11 bases between them. This CDR3 is built from 14 residues. The germline V gene encodes CDR1 SEHNR and CDR2 FQNEAQ (reference sequence). In DNA form, the CDR3 reads TGTGCCAGCACCCCGGGGGGTACTAATGAAAAACTGTTTTTT. This encodes CASTPGGTNEKLFF.

The rearrangement links TRBV30 to TRBJ2-7; D might be TRBD1 (6 bases). Germline V gene data show CDR1 as GTSNPN and CDR2 as SVGIG (reference sequence). The CDR3 is made up of 13 amino acids. V was trimmed by 7 bases and J by 1 base, leaving 14 bases between them. The CDR3 reads CASSRGQSYEQYF. CDR3 DNA: TGTGCCTCCTCCAGGGGACAATCCTACGAGCAGTACTTC.

This clone was recorded a few times. This rearrangement joins TRBV27 to TRBJ2-7; weak D call: TRBD2 (6 bases). The CDR3 has 14 amino acids. Trimming took off 2 bases at V and 0 bases at J, with 8 bases between the two ends. Germline V gene lookup returns CDR1 MNHEY and CDR2 SMNVEV (reference sequence). CDR3 amino acids: CASSLRRGSYEQYF. CDR3 nucleotides: TGTGCCAGCAGTTTACGGCGGGGCTCCTACGAGCAGTACTTC.